This T cell receptor (beta chain) appears in the sequencing data of a study of radiation and T cells in renal cell carcinoma. The germline V gene encodes CDR1 LNHDA and CDR2 SQIVND (reference sequence). V shed 6 bases and J shed 3 bases, with 8 bases lying between them. The CDR3 is 13 residues long. Assay used: immunoSEQ multiplex PCR; TCRdb lists only in-frame clones, some missing. This sample has 120,000 or so clones, with around 85% found just once. A remark on this clone: Its specificity is not known.

Stated time point: blood 2 weeks post-SBRT. Treatment reported: 15 Gy SBRT to primary tumor, nephrectomy 4 weeks later. Study-wide results and caveats: Baseline intratumoral clonotype presence is unknown without pretreatment biopsies.

The starting material was blood, obtained from a patient whose treatment included radiotherapy and nephrectomy. The origin of this receptor is a man aged 50 to 60 with renal cell carcinoma. The rearrangement joins TRBV19 to TRBJ2-2, with no clear D. CDR3: CASRGEYTGELFF. In DNA form, the CDR3 reads TGTGCCAGTAGAGGAGAGTACACCGGGGAGCTGTTTTTT.